This T cell receptor beta chain was captured in a study of OX40 agonist ivuxolimab in advanced cancers. On the study more broadly: Participants, around 80% male, averaged roughly 59 years of age, ranging from roughly 23 to 80. The study reported partial responses in three patients: one hepatocellular carcinoma, two cutaneous melanoma. Study outcomes and limitations: More expanded clones were found, on average, in CD8+ than in CD4+ T cells.

The protocol was immunoSEQ multiplex PCR, while the TCRdb copy is restricted to in-frame clones and leaves out a portion. The table lists about 61,000 clones, over 80% of them singletons, with around 3.3% in the top ten. Germline V gene lookup returns CDR1 MNHNS and CDR2 SASEGT. This CDR3 contains 17 residues. After removal of 3 bases from V and 0 bases from J, the junction contained 3 bases not matched to a gene. Comments on this clone: Its specificity is not known.

The source is an adult with an advanced solid tumor such as melanoma, head and neck, liver or kidney cancer. The chain carries TRBV6-1 and TRBJ1-6; 9 nucleotides match TRBD1. The sequenced sample was CD4+ or CD8+ T cells sorted from blood, obtained in a trial of the OX40 agonist ivuxolimab. The CDR3 protein is CASSEWDRASYNSPLHF. In DNA form, the CDR3 reads TGTGCCAGCAGTGAGTGGGACAGGGCCTCCTATAATTCACCCCTCCACTTT.